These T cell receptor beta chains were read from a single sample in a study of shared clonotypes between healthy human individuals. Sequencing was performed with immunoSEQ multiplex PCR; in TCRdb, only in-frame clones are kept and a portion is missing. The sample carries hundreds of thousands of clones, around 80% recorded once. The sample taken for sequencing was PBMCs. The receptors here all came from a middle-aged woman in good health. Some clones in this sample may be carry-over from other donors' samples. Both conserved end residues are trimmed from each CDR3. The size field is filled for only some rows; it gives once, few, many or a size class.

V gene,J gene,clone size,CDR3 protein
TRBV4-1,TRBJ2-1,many,ASSHGLGGGRSGDEQF
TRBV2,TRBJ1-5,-,ASTQGNQPQH
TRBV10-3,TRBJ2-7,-,AIATGYEQY
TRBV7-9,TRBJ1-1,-,ASSRQDSNTEAF
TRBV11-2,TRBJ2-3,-,ASSFPLQGGRDTQY
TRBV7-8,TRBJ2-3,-,ASSLVAGQRDTQY
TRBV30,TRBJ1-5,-,AWSIGLSNQPQH
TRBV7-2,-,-,ASSLTSGRAGYEQY
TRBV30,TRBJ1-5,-,AWSPMGPGGQPQH
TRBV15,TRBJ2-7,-,ATRRPVTYEQY
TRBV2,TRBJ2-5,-,ATSISAETQY
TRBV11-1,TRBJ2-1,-,ASTETGTSGYNEQF
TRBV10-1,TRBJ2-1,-,ASSESTYNEQF